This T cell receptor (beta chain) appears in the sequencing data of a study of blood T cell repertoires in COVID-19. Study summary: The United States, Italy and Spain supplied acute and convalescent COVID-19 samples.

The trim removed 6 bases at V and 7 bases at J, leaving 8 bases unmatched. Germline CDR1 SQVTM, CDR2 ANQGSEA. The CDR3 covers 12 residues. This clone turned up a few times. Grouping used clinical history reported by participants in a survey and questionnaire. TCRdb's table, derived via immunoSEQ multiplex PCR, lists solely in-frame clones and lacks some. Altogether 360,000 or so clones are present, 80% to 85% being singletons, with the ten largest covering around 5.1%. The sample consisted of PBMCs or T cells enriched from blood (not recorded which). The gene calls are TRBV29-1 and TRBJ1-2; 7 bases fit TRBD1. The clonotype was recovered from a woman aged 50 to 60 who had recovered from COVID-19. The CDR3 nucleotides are TGCAGCGTACTGACAGGGAGGAGTGGCTACACCTTC. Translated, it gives CSVLTGRSGYTF. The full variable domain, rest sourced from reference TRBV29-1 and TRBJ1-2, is SAVISQKPSRDICQRGTSLTIQCQVDSQVTMMFWYRQQPGQSLTLIATANQGSEATYESGFVIDKFPISRPNLTFSTLTVSNMSPEDSSIYLCSVLTGRSGYTFGSGTRLTVV.